Presented here are 10 T cell receptor beta chains from one specimen sequenced in a study of T cell repertoires in cytomegalovirus infection. TCRdb re-analysed the reads in MiXCR, keeping a single row per CDR3 protein. The sample consists of about 320,000 distinct CDR3 sequences, over 7.5% of them appearing once. Sample: PBMCs. These receptors were obtained from a human donor in good health (CMV status not recorded). Some clones in this sample may be carry-over from other donors' samples.

The chain carries TRBV5-4 and TRBJ2-1, with D possibly TRBD2 on 7 matching bases. Between the trimmed V and J ends, which lost 4 bases and 6 bases, there was a span of 11 bases. Germline assignment: CDR1 SGHNT and CDR2 YYREEE (reference sequence). This CDR3 is built from 13 residues. CDR3 bases: TGTGCCAGCAGCGGGAGGGGGATCAATGAGCAGTTCTTC. Its protein product is CASSGRGINEQFF.

This clonotype was observed a handful of times. This chain uses TRBV25-1 with TRBJ1-2; weak D call: TRBD1 (6 bases). The V end lost 1 base, the J end lost 5 bases, and 11 bases lay between the germline ends. The CDR3 has 14 amino acids. CDR1 and CDR2 from the germline V gene are MGHDK and SYGVNS. Here the CDR3 DNA reads TGTGCCAGCAGTGAATTCGACAGGCTATATGGCTACACCTTC. Protein: CASSEFDRLYGYTF.

This clonotype was picked up a small number of times. This chain joins TRBV30 and TRBJ1-1; D perhaps matches TRBD1 (5 bases). Per germline, CDR1 GTSNPN and CDR2 SVGIG (reference sequence). The CDR3 has 15 residues. V was trimmed by 4 bases and J by 5 bases, leaving 20 bases between them. The CDR3 nucleotides are TGTGCCTGGATTTCAAGGGGCAGGCTTCGGACTGAAGCTTTCTTT. Its protein is CAWISRGRLRTEAFF.

This clonotype was detected many times. This sequence joins TRBV4-1 and TRBJ2-7; the match to TRBD1 covers 8 bases. From germline, CDR1 is MGHRA and CDR2 YSYEKL. V dropped 0 bases and J dropped 7; count of bases not matched to a gene: 8. The CDR3 extends over 15 amino acids. The CDR3, as DNA: TGCGCCAGCAGCCAAGATGCCGGACAGGGCTCAGAGCAGTACTTC. Translation: CASSQDAGQGSEQYF.

This clonotype was seen only a few times. V usage is TRBV4-2 and J usage is TRBJ2-1, with D unclear. The ends were cut back, 0 bases at V and 8 bases at J, with 8 bases in the middle. The CDR3 totals 13 residues. Germline CDR1 and CDR2: LGHNA and YNFKEQ. CDR3 sequence reads: CASSQERSDEQFF. The DNA for the CDR3 is TGTGCCAGCAGCCAAGAGAGAAGCGATGAGCAGTTCTTC.

The V call is TRBV9, the J call TRBJ1-1; D is perhaps TRBD1 (5 bases). CDR1 and CDR2 from the germline V gene are SGDLS and YYNGEE. The germline V and J ends were trimmed by 0 bases and 3 bases, with 9 bases remaining between them. The CDR3 has 14 residues. CDR3 sequence (DNA): TGTGCCAGCAGCGTAGTAGTAGGGGACACTGAAGCTTTCTTT. It yields the protein CASSVVVGDTEAFF.

This clonotype was seen ten or more times. The chain uses TRBV6-2 or TRBV6-3 and TRBJ2-7; D not certain. CDR1 MNHEY and CDR2 SVGEGT come from the germline V gene. The ends were cut back, 2 bases at V and 3 bases at J, with 5 bases in the middle. The CDR3 has 12 residues. For the CDR3, the DNA is TGTGCCAGCAGTTACCCCAACTACGAGCAGTACTTC. Translating gives CASSYPNYEQYF.

In this sample, this clonotype turned up many times. The V gene is TRBV12-5, the J gene TRBJ2-5; a weak D match, TRBD1 (7 bases). The germline V gene encodes CDR1 LGHNT and CDR2 FRNRAP. The V and J ends lost 5 bases and 3 bases respectively, with 13 bases between them. The CDR3 sequence is 14 residues long. CDR3 DNA sequence: TGTGCTAGTGGTGCGGGACAGAGGGAAGAGACCCAGTACTTC. This gives the protein CASGAGQREETQYF.

J is TRBJ1-5 and V is TRBV19, with TRBD1 matching 8 bases. This CDR3 comprises 13 residues. V lost 0 bases and J lost 9; bases outside the gene matches: 1. Germline V gene lookup returns CDR1 LNHDA and CDR2 SQIVND (reference sequence). CDR3 coding DNA: TGTGCCAGTAGTATAGACGGGACAGGGCCCCAGCATTTT. Amino acids: CASSIDGTGPQHF.

The chain links TRBV7-2 to TRBJ2-5, with D hard to call. The CDR3 is 15 residues long. Germline assignment: CDR1 SGHTA and CDR2 FQGNSA. With 2 bases removed from V and 2 bases from J, the gap between germline ends came to 12 bases. This chain's CDR3 is CASSLSFARQETQYF. CDR3 nucleotides: TGTGCCAGCAGCTTAAGTTTTGCGAGGCAAGAGACCCAGTACTTC.